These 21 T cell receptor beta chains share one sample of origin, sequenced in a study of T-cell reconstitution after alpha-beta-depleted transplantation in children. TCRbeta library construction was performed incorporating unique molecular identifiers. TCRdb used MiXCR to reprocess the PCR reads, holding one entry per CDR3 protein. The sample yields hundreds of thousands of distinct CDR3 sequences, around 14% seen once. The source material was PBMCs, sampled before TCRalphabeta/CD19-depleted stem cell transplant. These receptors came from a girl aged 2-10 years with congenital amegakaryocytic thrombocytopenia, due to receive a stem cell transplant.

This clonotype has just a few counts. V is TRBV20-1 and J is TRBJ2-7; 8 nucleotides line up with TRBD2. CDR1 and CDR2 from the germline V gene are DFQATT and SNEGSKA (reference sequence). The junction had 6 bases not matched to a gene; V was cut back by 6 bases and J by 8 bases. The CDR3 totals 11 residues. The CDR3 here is CSAEGLAKQYF. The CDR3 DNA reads TGCAGTGCCGAAGGACTAGCTAAGCAGTACTTC.

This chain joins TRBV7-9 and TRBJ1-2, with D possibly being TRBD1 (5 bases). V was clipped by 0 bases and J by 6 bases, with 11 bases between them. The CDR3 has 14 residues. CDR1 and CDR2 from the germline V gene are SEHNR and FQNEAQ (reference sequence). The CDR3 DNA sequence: TGTGCCAGCAGCTTAGCGCAACAGGCGGATGGCTACACCTTC. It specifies CASSLAQQADGYTF.

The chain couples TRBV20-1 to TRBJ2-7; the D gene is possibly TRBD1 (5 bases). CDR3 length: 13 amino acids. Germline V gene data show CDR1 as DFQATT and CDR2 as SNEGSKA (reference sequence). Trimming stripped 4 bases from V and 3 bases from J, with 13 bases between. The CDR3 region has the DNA TGCAGTGCTAATGAGGACAACTTCTACGAGCAGTACTTC. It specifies CSANEDNFYEQYF.

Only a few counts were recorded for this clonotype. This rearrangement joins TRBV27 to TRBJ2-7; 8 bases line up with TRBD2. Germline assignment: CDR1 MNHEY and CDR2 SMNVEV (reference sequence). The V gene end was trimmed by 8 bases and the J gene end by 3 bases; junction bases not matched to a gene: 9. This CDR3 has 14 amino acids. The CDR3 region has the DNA TGTGCCAGCCAACGGGGGAGCGGGAGCTACGAGCAGTACTTC. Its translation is CASQRGSGSYEQYF.

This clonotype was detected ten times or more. The CDR3 protein is CATSRDGGSVGDTQYF. In nucleotides, the CDR3 is TGTGCCACCAGCAGAGATGGTGGGTCCGTGGGAGATACGCAGTATTTT. J is TRBJ2-3 and V is TRBV15; D is uncertain. The CDR3 is made up of 16 amino acids. V lost 0 bases and J lost 5, with 15 bases in between. Germline assignment: CDR1 LNHNV and CDR2 YYDKDF (reference sequence).

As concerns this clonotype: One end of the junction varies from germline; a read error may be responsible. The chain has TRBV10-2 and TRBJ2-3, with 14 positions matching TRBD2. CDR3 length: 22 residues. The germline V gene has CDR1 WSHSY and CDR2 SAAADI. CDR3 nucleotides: TGCGCCAGTAGTGTAGGTTTTCGGCAAGGGACTAGCGGGAGCCTCTTCACAGATACGCAGTATTTT. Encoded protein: CASSVGFRQGTSGSLFTDTQYF.

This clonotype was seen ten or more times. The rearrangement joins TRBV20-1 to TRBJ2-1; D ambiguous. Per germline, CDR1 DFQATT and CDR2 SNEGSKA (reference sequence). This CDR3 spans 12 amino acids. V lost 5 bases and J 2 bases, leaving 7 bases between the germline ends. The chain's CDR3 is CSASPTYNEQFF. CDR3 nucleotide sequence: TGCAGTGCTTCGCCTACCTACAATGAGCAGTTCTTC.

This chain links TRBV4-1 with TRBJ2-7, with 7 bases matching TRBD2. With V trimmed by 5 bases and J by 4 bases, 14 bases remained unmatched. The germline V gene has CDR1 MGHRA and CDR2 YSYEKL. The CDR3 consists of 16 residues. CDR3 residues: CASSTPSGAYPYEQYF. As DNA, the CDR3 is TGCGCCAGCAGCACACCTAGCGGAGCTTACCCGTACGAGCAGTACTTC.

In DNA, the CDR3 is TGTGCCAGCAGTTACACTAGCGGGAGCTACGAGCAGTACTTC. The encoded protein is CASSYTSGSYEQYF. The rearrangement uses TRBV7-9 and TRBJ2-7; TRBD2 matches at 11 bases. From germline, CDR1 is SEHNR and CDR2 FQNEAQ (reference sequence). V was clipped by 6 bases and J by 3 bases; unmatched bases: 4. The CDR3 length is 14 residues.

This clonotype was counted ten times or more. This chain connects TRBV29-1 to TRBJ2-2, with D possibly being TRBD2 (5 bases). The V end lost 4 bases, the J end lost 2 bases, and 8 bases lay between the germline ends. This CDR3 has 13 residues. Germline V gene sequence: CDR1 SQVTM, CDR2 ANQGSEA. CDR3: CSVGLPNTGELFF. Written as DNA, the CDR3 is TGCAGCGTTGGACTACCTAACACCGGGGAGCTGTTTTTT.

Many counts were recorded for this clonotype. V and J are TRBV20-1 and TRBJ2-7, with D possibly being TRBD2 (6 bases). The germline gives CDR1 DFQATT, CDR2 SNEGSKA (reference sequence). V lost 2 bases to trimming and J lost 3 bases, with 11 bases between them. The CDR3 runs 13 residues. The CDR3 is CSARTGLHYEQYF. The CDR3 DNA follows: TGCAGTGCTAGAACGGGACTCCACTACGAGCAGTACTTC.

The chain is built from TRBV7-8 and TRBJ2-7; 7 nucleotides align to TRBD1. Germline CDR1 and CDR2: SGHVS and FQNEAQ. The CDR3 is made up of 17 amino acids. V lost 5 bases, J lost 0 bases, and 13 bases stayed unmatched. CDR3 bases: TGTGCCAGCAGCCTAATTGACAGGGAGTCGGACTCCTACGAGCAGTACTTC. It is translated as CASSLIDRESDSYEQYF. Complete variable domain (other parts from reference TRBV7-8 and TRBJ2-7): GAGVSQSPRYKVAKRGQDVALRCDPISGHVSLFWYQQALGQGPEFLTYFQNEAQLDKSGLPSDRFFAERPEGSVSTLKIQRTQQEDSAVYLCASSLIDRESDSYEQYFGPGTRLTVT.

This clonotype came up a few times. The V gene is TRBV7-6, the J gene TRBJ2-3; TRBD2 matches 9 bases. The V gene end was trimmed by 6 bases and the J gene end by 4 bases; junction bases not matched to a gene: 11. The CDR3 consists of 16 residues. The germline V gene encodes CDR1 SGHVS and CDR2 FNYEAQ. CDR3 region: CASRGMASGTSDTQYF. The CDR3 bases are TGTGCCAGCAGGGGGATGGCTAGCGGGACCTCAGATACGCAGTATTTT.

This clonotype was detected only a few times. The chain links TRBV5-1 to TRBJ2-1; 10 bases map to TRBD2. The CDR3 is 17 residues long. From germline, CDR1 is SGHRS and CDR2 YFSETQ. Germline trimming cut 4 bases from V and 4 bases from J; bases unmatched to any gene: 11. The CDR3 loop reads CASSHYVAGGLYNEQFF. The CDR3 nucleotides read TGCGCCAGCAGCCACTACGTAGCGGGAGGACTTTACAATGAGCAGTTCTTC.

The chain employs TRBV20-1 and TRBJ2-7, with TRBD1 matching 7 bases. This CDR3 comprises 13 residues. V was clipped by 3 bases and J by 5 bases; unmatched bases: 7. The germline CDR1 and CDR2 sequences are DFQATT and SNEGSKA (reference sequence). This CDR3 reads CSARSGQINEQYF. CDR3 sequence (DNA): TGCAGTGCTAGGTCGGGACAGATAAACGAGCAGTACTTC.

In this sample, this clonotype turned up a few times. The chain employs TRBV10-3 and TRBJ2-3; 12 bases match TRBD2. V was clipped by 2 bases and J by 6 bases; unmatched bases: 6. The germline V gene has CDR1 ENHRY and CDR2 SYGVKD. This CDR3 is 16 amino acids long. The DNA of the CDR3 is TGTGCCATCAGTGAGGCCCTAGCGGGAGGGGGGGATACGCAGTATTTT. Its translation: CAISEALAGGGDTQYF.

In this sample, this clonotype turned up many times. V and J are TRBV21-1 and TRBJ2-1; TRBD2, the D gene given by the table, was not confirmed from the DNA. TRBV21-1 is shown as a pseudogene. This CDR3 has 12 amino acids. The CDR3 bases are TGTGCCAGCAGCCCTGGGAGGGAAAAGCAGTTCTTC. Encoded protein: CASSPGREKQFF.

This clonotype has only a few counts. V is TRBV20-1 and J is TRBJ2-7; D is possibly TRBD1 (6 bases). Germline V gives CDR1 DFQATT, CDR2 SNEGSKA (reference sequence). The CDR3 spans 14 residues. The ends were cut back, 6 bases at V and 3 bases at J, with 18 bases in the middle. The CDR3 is CSAIKGTTLYEQYF. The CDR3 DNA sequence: TGCAGTGCAATTAAAGGGACAACTCTCTACGAGCAGTACTTC.

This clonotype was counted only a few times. CDR3 sequence reads: CASSFDRGVYYEQYF. Here the CDR3 DNA reads TGTGCCAGCAGCTTCGACAGGGGGGTATACTACGAGCAGTACTTC. This chain joins TRBV7-9 and TRBJ2-7; 9 nucleotides line up with TRBD1. After removal of 3 bases from V and 3 bases from J, the junction contained 6 bases not matched to a gene. This CDR3 contains 15 residues. Germline V gene data show CDR1 as SEHNR and CDR2 as FQNEAQ (reference sequence).

The CDR3 here is CACDGYVEQYF. CDR3 in DNA: TGTGCCTGTGACGGATATGTCGAGCAGTACTTC. The V and J genes are TRBV30 and TRBJ2-7; D not resolved. Germline values: CDR1 GTSNPN, CDR2 SVGIG (reference sequence). Deletions cut 6 bases from V and 6 bases from J, with 12 bases between. The length of the CDR3 is 11 residues.

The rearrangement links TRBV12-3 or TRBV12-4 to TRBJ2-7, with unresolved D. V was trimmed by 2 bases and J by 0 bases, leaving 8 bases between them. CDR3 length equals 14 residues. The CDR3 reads CASSLPNPSYEQYF. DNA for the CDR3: TGTGCCAGCAGTTTACCTAACCCCTCCTACGAGCAGTACTTC.